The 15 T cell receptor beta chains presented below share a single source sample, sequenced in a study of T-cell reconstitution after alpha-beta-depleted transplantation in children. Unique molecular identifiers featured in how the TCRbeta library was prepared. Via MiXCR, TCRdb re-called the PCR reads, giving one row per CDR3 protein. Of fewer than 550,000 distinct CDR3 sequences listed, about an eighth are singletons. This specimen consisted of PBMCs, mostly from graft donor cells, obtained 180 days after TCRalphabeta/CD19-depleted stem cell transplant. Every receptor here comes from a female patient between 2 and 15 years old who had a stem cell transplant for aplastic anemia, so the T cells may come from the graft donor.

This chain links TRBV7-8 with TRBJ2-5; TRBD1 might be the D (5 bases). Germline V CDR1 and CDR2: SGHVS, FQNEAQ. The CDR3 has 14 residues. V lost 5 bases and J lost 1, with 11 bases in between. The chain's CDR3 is CASSMYRLQETQYF. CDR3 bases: TGTGCCAGCAGCATGTACAGGCTCCAAGAGACCCAGTACTTC.

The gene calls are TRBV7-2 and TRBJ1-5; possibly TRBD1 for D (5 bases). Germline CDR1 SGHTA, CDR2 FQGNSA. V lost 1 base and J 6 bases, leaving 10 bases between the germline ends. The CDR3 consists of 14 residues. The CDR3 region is CASSLGYGGQPQHF. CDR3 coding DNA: TGTGCCAGCAGCTTAGGCTATGGGGGTCAGCCCCAGCATTTT.

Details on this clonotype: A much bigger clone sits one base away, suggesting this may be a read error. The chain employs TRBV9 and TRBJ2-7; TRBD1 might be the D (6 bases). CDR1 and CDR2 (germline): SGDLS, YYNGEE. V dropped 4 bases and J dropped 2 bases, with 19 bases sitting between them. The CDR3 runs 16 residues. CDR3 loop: CASSPTKGHGTYEQYF. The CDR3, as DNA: TGTGCCAGCAGCCCGACTAAGGGACATGGGACCTACGAGCAGTACTTC.

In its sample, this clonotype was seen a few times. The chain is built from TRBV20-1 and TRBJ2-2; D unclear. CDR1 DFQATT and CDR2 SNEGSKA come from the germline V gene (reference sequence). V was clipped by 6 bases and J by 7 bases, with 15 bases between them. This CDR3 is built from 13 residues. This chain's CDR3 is CSARAAHLGELFF. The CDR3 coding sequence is TGCAGTGCACGAGCTGCGCATCTCGGGGAGCTGTTTTTT.

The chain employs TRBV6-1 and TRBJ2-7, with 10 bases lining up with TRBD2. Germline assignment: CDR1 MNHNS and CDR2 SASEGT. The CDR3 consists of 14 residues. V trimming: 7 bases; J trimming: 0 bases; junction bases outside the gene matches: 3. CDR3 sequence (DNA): TGTGCCAGCACCCTAGCGGGGGACTCCTACGAGCAGTACGTC. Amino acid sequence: CASTLAGDSYEQYV.

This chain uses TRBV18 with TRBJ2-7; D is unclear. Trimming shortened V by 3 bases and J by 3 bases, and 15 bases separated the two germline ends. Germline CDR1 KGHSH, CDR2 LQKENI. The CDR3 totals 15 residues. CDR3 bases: TGTGCCAGCTCACCGGATGGACGTGCATTCTACGAGCAGTACTTC. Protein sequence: CASSPDGRAFYEQYF.

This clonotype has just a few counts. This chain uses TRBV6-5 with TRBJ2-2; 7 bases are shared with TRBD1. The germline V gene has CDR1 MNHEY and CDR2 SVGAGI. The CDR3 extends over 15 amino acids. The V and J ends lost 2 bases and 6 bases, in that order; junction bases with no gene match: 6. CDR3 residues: CASSYATGSAGELFF. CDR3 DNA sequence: TGTGCCAGCAGTTACGCGACAGGGTCTGCCGGGGAGCTGTTTTTT.

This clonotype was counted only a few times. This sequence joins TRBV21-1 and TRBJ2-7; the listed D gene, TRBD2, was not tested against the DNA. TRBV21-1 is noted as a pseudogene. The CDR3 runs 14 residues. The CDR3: CATAQSAGAGEQYV. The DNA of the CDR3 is TGTGCCACCGCCCAGAGTGCGGGAGCGGGTGAGCAGTACGTC.

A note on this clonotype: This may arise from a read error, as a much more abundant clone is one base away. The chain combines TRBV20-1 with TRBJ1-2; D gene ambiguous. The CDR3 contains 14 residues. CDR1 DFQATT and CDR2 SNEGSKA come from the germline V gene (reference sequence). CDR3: CSAPYPGGTYCYTF. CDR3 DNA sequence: TGCAGTGCTCCATACCCGGGCGGTACCTATTGCTACACCTTC.

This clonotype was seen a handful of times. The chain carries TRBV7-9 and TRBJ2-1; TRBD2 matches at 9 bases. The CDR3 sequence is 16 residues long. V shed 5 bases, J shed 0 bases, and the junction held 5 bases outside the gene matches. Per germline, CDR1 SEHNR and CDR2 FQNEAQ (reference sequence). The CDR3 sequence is CASSLSGSPSYNEQFF. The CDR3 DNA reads TGTGCCAGCAGCCTTAGCGGGAGCCCCTCCTACAATGAGCAGTTCTTC.

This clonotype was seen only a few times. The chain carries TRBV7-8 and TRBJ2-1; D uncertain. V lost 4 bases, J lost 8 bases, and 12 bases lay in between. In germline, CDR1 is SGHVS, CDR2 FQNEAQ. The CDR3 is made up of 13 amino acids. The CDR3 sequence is CASSSRNVYEQFF. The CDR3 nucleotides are TGTGCCAGCAGCTCAAGAAATGTCTATGAGCAGTTCTTC.

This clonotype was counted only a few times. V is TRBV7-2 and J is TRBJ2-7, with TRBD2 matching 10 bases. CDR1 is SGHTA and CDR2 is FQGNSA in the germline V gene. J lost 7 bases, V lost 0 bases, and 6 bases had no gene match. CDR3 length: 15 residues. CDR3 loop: CASSLAVAGGGEQYV. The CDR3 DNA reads TGTGCCAGCAGCTTAGCGGTAGCGGGAGGTGGGGAGCAGTACGTC.

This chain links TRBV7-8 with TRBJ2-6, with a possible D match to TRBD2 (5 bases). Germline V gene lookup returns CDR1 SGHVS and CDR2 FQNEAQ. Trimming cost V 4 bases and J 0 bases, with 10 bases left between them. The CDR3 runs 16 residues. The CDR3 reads CASSSRGSSGANVLTF. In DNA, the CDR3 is TGTGCCAGCAGCTCTCGTGGGAGCTCTGGGGCCAACGTCCTGACTTTC.

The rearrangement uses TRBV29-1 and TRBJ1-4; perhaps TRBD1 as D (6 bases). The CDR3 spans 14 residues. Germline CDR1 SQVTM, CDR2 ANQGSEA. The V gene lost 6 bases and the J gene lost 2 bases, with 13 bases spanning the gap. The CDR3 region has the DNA TGCAGCGTCTCAATAGGGGGGACTAATGAAAAACTGTTTTTT. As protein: CSVSIGGTNEKLFF.

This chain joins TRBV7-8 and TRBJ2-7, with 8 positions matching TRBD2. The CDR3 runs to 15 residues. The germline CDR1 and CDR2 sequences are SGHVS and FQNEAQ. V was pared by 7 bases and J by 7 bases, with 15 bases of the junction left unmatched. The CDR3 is CASKKGERELCEQYF. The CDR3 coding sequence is TGTGCCAGCAAAAAAGGGGAGCGGGAGTTGTGTGAGCAGTACTTC.